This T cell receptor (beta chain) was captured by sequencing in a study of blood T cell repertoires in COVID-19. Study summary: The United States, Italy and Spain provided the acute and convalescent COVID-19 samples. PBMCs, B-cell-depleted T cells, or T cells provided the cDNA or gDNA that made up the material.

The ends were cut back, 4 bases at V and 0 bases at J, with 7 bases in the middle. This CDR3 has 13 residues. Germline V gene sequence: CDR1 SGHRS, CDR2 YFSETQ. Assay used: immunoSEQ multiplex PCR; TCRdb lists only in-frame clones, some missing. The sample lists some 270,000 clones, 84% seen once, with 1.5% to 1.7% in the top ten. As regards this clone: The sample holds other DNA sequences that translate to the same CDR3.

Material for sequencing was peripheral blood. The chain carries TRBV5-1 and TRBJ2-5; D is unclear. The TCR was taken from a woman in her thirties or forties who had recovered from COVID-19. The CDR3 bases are TGCGCCAGCAGCACCGAGTACCAAGAGACCCAGTACTTC. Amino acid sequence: CASSTEYQETQYF.